This T cell receptor beta chain derives from a study of blood T cell repertoires in COVID-19 (dated by TCRdb to 2018 to 2021). Some background on the complete study: Samples from collaborators originated in the United States, Italy and Spain and spanned both the acute and convalescent phases of COVID-19. The samples were drawn from the first 160 participants of the ongoing ImmuneRACE study and from some 1,300 subjects provided by 6 global collaborators. The repertoires were released in a freely available public database intended as a resource for research on the immune response to SARS-CoV-2. The prospective study material was composed of cDNA or gDNA derived from T cells, B-cell-depleted T cells, or PBMCs. Subjects who had been exposed to COVID-19, were actively infected with it, or had recovered from it provided the deeply sampled blood TCRbeta repertoires that made up the dataset. The sample metadata nearly always contained a de-identified subject ID, COVID-19 status, age in years and sex. Where available, HLA class I and class II types were obtained from metadata supplied by the sample provider rather than from assay-based typing. General conclusions and limits of the study: Clinical and demographic metadata were provided uncurated, with the amount varying by source and participant.

The junction shows trimming of 3 bases on V and 6 bases on J, plus 14 bases between the germline ends. The cysteine opens and the phenylalanine closes a CDR3 of 14 amino acids. The entry retains the CDR3 DNA only, 42 bases that are in frame from base 1. The germline V gene (reference sequence) provides CDR1 MNHEY and CDR2 SMNVEV. Of note for this clone: Its target antigen remains unknown. No per-base quality is available; no much larger clone lies one base away.

Participants in the prospective study were enrolled through a virtual design, were aged roughly 18 to 100 years, and lived in under 25 United States geographic areas. In the prospective study, cohorts were assigned on the basis of participant-reported clinical history obtained from a screening survey and a study questionnaire. Each participant in the prospective study had whole blood, serum and a nasopharyngeal or oropharyngeal swab collected by mobile phlebotomists. Prospective study participants could optionally give additional blood draws and questionnaires over a roughly two-month period. Before DNA extraction, blood samples from the prospective study were shipped at room temperature or frozen. The immunoSEQ Assay, a bias-controlled multiplex PCR, was used to amplify TCRbeta CDR3 regions from genomic DNA. Per the authors' processing: The number of nucleated cells in each sample was estimated by amplification of reference gene primers within the assay. To quantify the absolute abundance of each unique TCRbeta CDR3 rearrangement, sequence reads were collapsed and filtered. For each sample, productive Simpson clonality was calculated as the square root of Simpson's diversity index over productive rearrangements. What TCRdb holds here is the immuneACCESS table cut down to in-frame rearrangements. Part of the clones is not present; checked against another copy, under half of the missing clones reflect an unresolved V gene, and the others are unexplained. The V and J calls and clone size are taken from that table; D and trimming were inferred from the DNA. This sample lists a few hundred thousand clones; more than 75% were detected once. The top ten constitute 7% to 8.5% of the sample.

This chain joins TRBV27 to TRBJ1-2; TRBD1 is possibly the D segment (5 matching bases). Sequencing input: PBMCs or T cells enriched from blood (not recorded which). This sequence was found in a woman between 40 and 55 years old with acute COVID-19. The nucleotide sequence reads as follows: TGTGCCAGCAGTTTTTGGGGCAGGGAGGATGGCTACACCTTC. Its amino acids are CASSFWGREDGYTF.